The 19 T cell receptor beta chains in this list originate from one sample, sequenced in a study of beta chain features in type 1 diabetes. Of the isolated RNA, all was reverse transcribed, and so the sequenced material was expressed TCRB transcripts. Profiled with immunoSEQ multiplex PCR; TCRdb holds only in-frame clones, not every one. The profile covers over 700,000 clones, with roughly a sixth appearing a single time and about 0.02% taken by the ten largest. Sequencing input: naive CD4+ T cells from blood. Receptor source: a woman between 18 and 29 years old in good health.

The V call is TRBV6-6, the J call TRBJ2-3; D call uncertain. This CDR3 comprises 14 residues. Germline V gene data show CDR1 as MNHNY and CDR2 as SVGAGI (reference sequence). Trimming shortened V by 6 bases and J by 0 bases, and 10 bases separated the two germline ends. The CDR3 region has the DNA TGTGCCAGCAGGGCTAGAGGAAGCACAGATACGCAGTATTTT. Amino acid sequence: CASRARGSTDTQYF.

The CDR3 DNA follows: TGTGCCATCAGTGCCGGGACTAGCGGTTACAATGAGCAGTTCTTC. This encodes CAISAGTSGYNEQFF. The chain joins TRBV10-3 to TRBJ2-1, with 11 bases matching TRBD2. CDR3 length equals 15 residues. V trimming: 4 bases; J trimming: 4 bases; junction bases outside the gene matches: 3. Per the germline V gene, CDR1 is ENHRY and CDR2 is SYGVKD.

This clone was recorded a few times. Other DNA sequences in the same sample also yield this CDR3. The chain employs TRBV7-2 and TRBJ1-5; 10 bases fit TRBD1. The germline V gene encodes CDR1 SGHTA and CDR2 FQGNSA. The V segment lost 0 bases and the J segment 2 bases; nucleotides outside the gene matches: 1. The CDR3 spans 16 residues. CDR3 sequence (DNA): TGTGCCAGCAGCTTAGCCGGGACAGGGGGCAATCAGCCCCAGCATTTT. It specifies CASSLAGTGGNQPQHF.

This clone was found a few times. Other nucleotide sequences in the sample specify the same CDR3. The V call is TRBV20-1, the J call TRBJ2-3, with a tentative D call TRBD2 (5 bases). The CDR3 has 11 amino acids. V was cut by 2 bases and J by 6 bases, with 6 bases left in between. CDR1 and CDR2 from the germline V gene are DFQATT and SNEGSKA (reference sequence). The CDR3 nucleotides read TGCAGTGCTAGATCGGGGGATACGCAGTATTTT. Translating it yields CSARSGDTQYF.

In its sample, this clone was seen a few times. V usage is TRBV7-9 and J usage is TRBJ2-1, with unresolved D. The CDR3 runs to 15 residues. V lost 5 bases, J lost 7 bases, and 18 bases lay in between. CDR1 SEHNR and CDR2 FQNEAQ come from the germline V gene (reference sequence). The CDR3, as DNA: TGTGCCAGCAGCCCGCAGAGAAGTTCGGGTAATGAGCAGTTCTTC. Translated, it gives CASSPQRSSGNEQFF.

The chain employs TRBV29-1 and TRBJ2-7; tentative D call: TRBD2 (5 bases). Trimming removed 7 bases at V and 3 bases at J, with 13 bases between. The CDR3 contains 12 residues. Germline CDR1 is SQVTM and CDR2 is ANQGSEA. The CDR3 loop reads CSAGGELYEQYF. Written as DNA, the CDR3 is TGCAGCGCAGGTGGGGAGCTCTACGAGCAGTACTTC.

There are a few counts of this clone. The chain recombines TRBV19 with TRBJ2-1; D unclear. V was cut by 2 bases and J by 5 bases, with 7 bases left in between. The CDR3 loop spans 13 amino acids. Germline V gives CDR1 LNHDA, CDR2 SQIVND (reference sequence). CDR3 DNA: TGTGCCAGTAGTATACAGACCGACAATGAGCAGTTCTTC. It yields the protein CASSIQTDNEQFF.

A remark on this clone: This CDR3 is also generated by other DNA sequences in the sample. The chain combines TRBV9 with TRBJ2-5, with D perhaps TRBD1 (6 bases). The V gene lost 3 bases and the J gene lost 1 base, with 13 bases spanning the gap. The V gene's germline CDR1 is SGDLS and CDR2 YYNGEE. The CDR3 length is 15 residues. The CDR3 protein is CASSARPTGQETQYF. CDR3 nucleotides: TGTGCCAGCAGCGCGAGGCCGACAGGCCAAGAGACCCAGTACTTC.

This clone showed up just a few times. V and J are TRBV7-9 and TRBJ2-6; TRBD2 might be the D (5 bases). Germline V gene lookup returns CDR1 SEHNR and CDR2 FQNEAQ (reference sequence). V shed 5 bases and J shed 3 bases, with 20 bases lying between them. This CDR3 is 18 amino acids long. The CDR3 sequence: CASSRPRPGTRGANVLTF. The CDR3 DNA follows: TGTGCCAGCAGCCGCCCGCGGCCGGGAACTCGTGGGGCCAACGTCCTGACTTTC.

The CDR3 coding sequence is TGTGCCAGCAGTTACGTCGCAGGCGGATCCTACGAGCAGTACTTC. Amino acid sequence: CASSYVAGGSYEQYF. The V and J genes are TRBV6-5 and TRBJ2-7; D is unclear. V shed 2 bases and J shed 1 base, with 12 bases lying between them. The germline gives CDR1 MNHEY, CDR2 SVGAGI. The length of the CDR3 is 15 residues.

The rearrangement uses TRBV18 and TRBJ2-1; unclear D gene. This CDR3 contains 14 residues. The V end was cut by 0 bases, the J end by 6 bases, with 9 bases between. Germline V gene data show CDR1 as KGHSH and CDR2 as LQKENI. The CDR3 coding sequence is TGTGCCAGCTCACCACCCAGTGGTGGCAATGAGCAGTTCTTC. Residues: CASSPPSGGNEQFF.

This chain connects TRBV13 to TRBJ2-1; the D is unclear. The CDR3 contains 14 residues. Trimming stripped 5 bases from V and 0 bases from J, with 8 bases between. Looked up from germline, CDR1 is PRHDT and CDR2 is FYEKMQ (reference sequence). CDR3 in DNA: TGTGCCAGCAGCCCTCTGAGCTCCTACAATGAGCAGTTCTTC. Translation gives CASSPLSSYNEQFF.

The chain is built from TRBV2 and TRBJ2-5; D is undetermined. The end of the DNA fits TRBJ2-7 better, so the J call may be wrong. Germline CDR1 and CDR2: SNHLY and FYNNEI. The CDR3 covers 14 residues. This chain's CDR3 is CASATAYTAYEQYF. The DNA for the CDR3 is TGTGCCAGCGCCACGGCGTACACGGCCTACGAGCAGTACTTC.

The rearrangement joins TRBV28 to TRBJ2-7; 8 bases line up with TRBD2. CDR1 and CDR2 from the germline V gene are MDHEN and SYDVKM. V lost 5 bases and J lost 3; bases outside the gene matches: 6. This CDR3 region has 14 residues. CDR3 nucleotides: TGTGCCAGCAGTCGCGACCTAGCGGGCTACGAGCAGTACTTC. Protein: CASSRDLAGYEQYF.

The chain uses TRBV19 and TRBJ1-5, with D possibly being TRBD1 (6 bases). CDR3 size: 17 residues. Germline-derived CDR1 and CDR2 are LNHDA and SQIVND (reference sequence). The V gene lost 6 bases and the J gene lost 2 bases, with 20 bases spanning the gap. DNA for the CDR3: TGTGCCAGTAGAAAGACAGGCGCGGTCGGCGGCAATCAGCCCCAGCATTTT. The encoded protein is CASRKTGAVGGNQPQHF.

The chain joins TRBV9 to TRBJ1-4; the D gene is possibly TRBD1 (5 bases). V shed 0 bases and J shed 4 bases, with 10 bases lying between them. The CDR3 totals 15 residues. Germline CDR1 is SGDLS and CDR2 is YYNGEE. CDR3 sequence: CASSVAPGGNEKLFF. For the CDR3, the DNA is TGTGCCAGCAGCGTAGCACCCGGGGGTAATGAAAAACTGTTTTTT.

In this sample, this clone turned up a few times. This CDR3 reads CASTRQALEKLFF. CDR3 coding DNA: TGTGCCAGCACCAGACAGGCCCTAGAAAAACTGTTTTTT. The chain employs TRBV6-6 and TRBJ1-4; TRBD1 is a possible D gene (6 bases). The germline CDR1 and CDR2 sequences are MNHNY and SVGAGI (reference sequence). The V gene lost 7 bases and the J gene lost 8 bases, with 14 bases spanning the gap. The CDR3 loop spans 13 amino acids.

The rearrangement links TRBV19 to TRBJ1-5, with a weak D call TRBD1 (6 bases). Germline V gene lookup returns CDR1 LNHDA and CDR2 SQIVND (reference sequence). V lost 6 bases and J lost 9, with 15 bases in between. This CDR3 has 13 amino acids. CDR3 in amino acids: CASRDSRGSPQHF. The DNA of the CDR3 is TGTGCCAGTAGGGACAGCCGGGGATCGCCCCAGCATTTT.

This clone was observed a handful of times. The genes are TRBV28 and TRBJ2-5; no clear D gene. The germline CDR1 and CDR2 sequences are MDHEN and SYDVKM. The CDR3 has 12 residues. V lost 6 bases and J 1 base, leaving 6 bases between the germline ends. CDR3 bases: TGTGCCAGCAGACCTTCCCAAGAGACCCAGTACTTC. The encoded protein is CASRPSQETQYF.